This T cell receptor beta chain was identified in a study of T cells in localized non-small cell lung cancer. The V and J ends lost 5 bases and 3 bases respectively, with 10 bases between them. The CDR3 is 13 amino acids. Germline V lookup: CDR1 LNHDA, CDR2 SQIVND (reference sequence). Sequenced by immunoSEQ multiplex PCR; TCRdb stores in-frame clones only, minus some. The sample records 37,000 or so clones, roughly 88% being singletons. The clonotype was recovered from a woman between 40 and 69 years old with stage I lung adenocarcinoma. The starting material was peripheral blood, obtained before any cancer treatment. V and J are TRBV19 and TRBJ2-5; D possibly corresponds to TRBD2 (5 bases). DNA of the CDR3: TGTGCCAGTAGTGGGTCGGGGAAAGAGACCCAGTACTTC. Translation gives CASSGSGKETQYF.